Listed below are T cell receptor beta chains from one sample, sequenced in a study of blood T cell repertoires in COVID-19. TCRdb's table, derived via immunoSEQ multiplex PCR, lists solely in-frame clones and lacks some. The data hold under 250,000 clones, with more than 65% observed a single time. Sample: peripheral blood. The receptors were sampled from a man aged 45-65 years with active or convalescent COVID-19. Each CDR3 is given with its conserved first and last residue.

V,CDR3
TRBV10-3,CAICEGRVAGGPRNEQFF
TRBV20-1,CSASRGAGGQEPQHF
TRBV6-1,CASSEAGANTEAFF
TRBV28,CASTLDNSNQPQHF
TRBV11-3,CASSKGLTAVGELFF
TRBV15,CATSRDTPVLSSYNEQFF
TRBV3-1/TRBV3-2,CASRNRDRGSEQYF
TRBV19,CASSPQAGGAVSPLHF
TRBV10-3,CAISDAGGEADTQYF
TRBV7-9,CASSVGLAGGDTQYF
TRBV7-2,CASSLVTEPPTGYTF
TRBV7-9,CASSPGTGREKLFF
TRBV12-3/TRBV12-4,CASSYSGTGRYTF
TRBV7-2,CASSLGLTGGKSGNTIYF
TRBV7-8,CASSYDRGIGTEAFF
TRBV5-5,CASSFQGALYNEQFF
TRBV7-2,CASSSPGLPQHF
TRBV7-8,CASSLTLNPTGEQYF
TRBV10-3,CAISDRTVGGNTIYF
TRBV9,CASTVGGENTEAFF
TRBV5-6,CASSSGQGTMNTEAFF
TRBV27,CASSFVGSLYNSPLHF
TRBV6-5,CASRNRATDTQYF
TRBV4-2,CASSRDRGDYYEQYF
TRBV19,CASMEGPNLIYGYTF
TRBV7-9,CASSPDRVGTGELFF
TRBV10-3,CAISETSGGGTDTQYF
TRBV27,CASSLGQNPRPYGYTF